The 20 T cell receptor beta chains below were found in one sample sequenced in a study of regulatory T cells in long-lasting Graves disease. Time point defined: newly diagnosed GD, antithyroid drugs for less than 3 months. The authors made the TCR library using RNA they extracted from PBMCs. CDR3 regions were amplified by Arm-PCR using iRepertoire HTBI primers to build TCR beta libraries. MiXCR, applied by TCRdb to the multiplex PCR reads, yields one record per CDR3 protein. The table shows about 330,000 distinct CDR3 sequences, with 15% to 20% occurring only once. The same data also went into a second study, on T cells in Graves' hyperthyroidism and ophthalmopathy.

The sample in question was peripheral blood mononuclear cells (PBMCs), obtained at new diagnosis, from a patient treated with antithyroid drugs. The receptor source for this set is a woman younger than 30 with Graves disease.

This clonotype was counted ten times or more. V is TRBV27 and J is TRBJ2-7; weak D call: TRBD1 (8 bases). V was clipped by 6 bases and J by 2 bases, with 17 bases between them. The CDR3 consists of 15 residues. The germline gives CDR1 MNHEY, CDR2 SMNVEV (reference sequence). The CDR3 DNA sequence: TGTGCCAGCAGCCTATTACAGGGGGGGCCCTACGAGCAGTACTTC. This sequence encodes CASSLLQGGPYEQYF.

The chain recombines TRBV6-2 or TRBV6-3 with TRBJ2-1; 9 bases are a match to TRBD2. The V and J ends lost 4 bases and 7 bases, in that order; junction bases with no gene match: 8. This CDR3 contains 15 residues. Germline V gene lookup returns CDR1 MNHEY and CDR2 SVGEGT. In nucleotides, the CDR3 is TGTGCCAGCAGTTTCCAGGCGGGAGGGGGGAATGAGCAGTTCTTC. Translating it yields CASSFQAGGGNEQFF.

The V and J genes are TRBV27 and TRBJ1-5; a possible D gene is TRBD1 (6 bases). The V gene's germline CDR1 is MNHEY and CDR2 SMNVEV (reference sequence). V shed 5 bases and J shed 5 bases, with 19 bases lying between them. The CDR3 sequence is 16 residues long. In DNA form, the CDR3 reads TGTGCCAGCAGTCGCACAGGGAGTCCAAAAGATCAGCCCCAGCATTTT. It specifies CASSRTGSPKDQPQHF.

This clonotype has only a few counts. The V call is TRBV5-1, the J call TRBJ1-2; unclear D gene. The CDR3 is 12 amino acids. The V gene lost 0 bases and the J gene lost 6 bases, with 6 bases spanning the gap. Germline CDR1 is SGHRS and CDR2 is YFSETQ. CDR3 bases: TGCGCCAGCAGCTTGGAGTCAGATGGCTACACCTTC. It codes for CASSLESDGYTF.

This clonotype was counted at least ten times. The chain joins TRBV28 to TRBJ2-5; 8 bases are shared with TRBD2. V lost 3 bases to trimming and J lost 1 base; unmatched junction nucleotides: 4. Per the germline V gene, CDR1 is MDHEN and CDR2 is SYDVKM. The CDR3 loop spans 15 amino acids. CDR3: CASSLLRGAQETQYF. The CDR3 nucleotides read TGTGCCAGCAGTTTGCTGCGGGGGGCCCAAGAGACCCAGTACTTC.

This clonotype was observed at least ten times. V gene TRBV6-1 combines with J gene TRBJ2-3; TRBD2 matches 9 bases. V dropped 1 base and J dropped 0; count of bases not matched to a gene: 2. Germline V gene data show CDR1 as MNHNS and CDR2 as SASEGT. The CDR3 has 16 residues. CDR3 region: CASSEGSGGSTDTQYF. Here the CDR3 DNA reads TGTGCCAGCAGTGAAGGTAGCGGGGGAAGCACAGATACGCAGTATTTT.

This clonotype appeared many times. The V call is TRBV5-6, the J call TRBJ2-7; 7 bases fit TRBD2. The CDR3 sequence is 14 residues long. Germline V gene data show CDR1 as SGHDT and CDR2 as YYEEEE. Trimming at V came to 4 bases and at J to 5 bases, leaving 9 bases not matched to a gene. The CDR3 reads CASSRTSGSNEQYF. Written as DNA, the CDR3 is TGTGCCAGCAGCCGGACTAGTGGTTCCAACGAGCAGTACTTC.

This clonotype was counted ten times or more. The chain employs TRBV28 and TRBJ1-2; D is uncertain. In germline, CDR1 is MDHEN, CDR2 SYDVKM. Trimming pared 5 bases from V and 3 bases from J, leaving 10 bases between. The CDR3 is 13 amino acids. CDR3 in amino acids: CASSPDTDYGYTF. In DNA form, the CDR3 reads TGTGCCAGCAGTCCCGACACAGACTATGGCTACACCTTC.

This clonotype was observed at least ten times. J is TRBJ1-2 and V is TRBV3-1; no firm D call. V dropped 5 bases and J dropped 4 bases, with 11 bases sitting between them. The CDR3 contains 13 residues. Germline V lookup: CDR1 LGHDT, CDR2 YNNKEL (reference sequence). CDR3 DNA sequence: TGTGCCAGCAGCTCCCGGTTTAGCTATGGCTACACCTTC. Its translation: CASSSRFSYGYTF.

This clonotype was detected only once. This sequence is one base from a far larger clone and is likely a read error. The chain joins TRBV2 to TRBJ1-2; possible D gene TRBD1, 5 bases. Per germline, CDR1 SNHLY and CDR2 FYNNEI. This CDR3 region has 15 residues. Trimming took off 5 bases at V and 7 bases at J, with 20 bases between the two ends. CDR3 loop: CASSPQGGRDCGYTF. Here the CDR3 DNA reads TGTGCCAGCAGTCCTCAGGGTGGAAGGGACTGTGGCTACACCTTC.

This clonotype has more than one count but fewer than ten. The rearrangement joins TRBV20-1 to TRBJ2-7; 7 bases map to TRBD1. J gave up 0 bases and V 5 bases, and 7 bases lay outside the gene matches. CDR3 length: 14 amino acids. The germline V gene has CDR1 DFQATT and CDR2 SNEGSKA (reference sequence). CDR3 coding DNA: TGCAGTGCTTCCAGGGACAGTACCTCCTACGAGCAGTACTTC. Its protein is CSASRDSTSYEQYF.

The chain couples TRBV24-1 to TRBJ2-6; D may be TRBD1 (6 bases). V lost 5 bases to trimming and J lost 0 bases, with 19 bases between them. The CDR3 extends over 19 amino acids. The germline gives CDR1 KGHDR, CDR2 SFDVKD. The CDR3, as DNA: TGTGCCACCAGTGGCCGCGAGCTAGGACAGAGCTCTGGGGCCAACGTCCTGACTTTC. Protein: CATSGRELGQSSGANVLTF.

This clonotype was counted at least ten times. The genes are TRBV3-1 and TRBJ1-1; D is unresolved. Trimming removed 1 base at V and 14 bases at J, with 17 bases between. The CDR3 spans 13 residues. Germline loops: CDR1 LGHDT, CDR2 YNNKEL (reference sequence). CDR3 amino acids: CASSQAPHHREFF. The DNA of the CDR3 is TGTGCCAGCAGCCAAGCCCCACATCATCGGGAATTCTTT.

A single count supports this clonotype. The chain is built from TRBV20-1 and TRBJ2-2, with TRBD1 matching 8 bases. J lost 5 bases, V lost 1 base, and 9 bases had no gene match. In germline, CDR1 is DFQATT, CDR2 SNEGSKA (reference sequence). The CDR3 has 16 amino acids. The CDR3 reads CSARVGGRGLTGELFF. The CDR3 nucleotides are TGCAGTGCTAGAGTGGGGGGCAGGGGGCTTACCGGGGAGCTGTTTTTT.

This clonotype was recorded many times. The chain combines TRBV5-5 with TRBJ2-1, with 11 bases matching TRBD2. This CDR3 has 15 amino acids. J was trimmed by 8 bases and V by 1 base; bases with no gene match: 5. CDR1 and CDR2 from the germline V gene are SGHKS and YYEKEE (reference sequence). The CDR3, as DNA: TGTGCCAGCAGCTTGAGACTAGCGGGATCCTATGAGCAGTTCTTC. Translation: CASSLRLAGSYEQFF.

This clonotype has more than one count but fewer than ten. The genes are TRBV18 and TRBJ2-3; the match to TRBD2 covers 14 bases. This CDR3 region has 19 residues. V gave up 6 bases and J gave up 1 base; unmatched junction bases: 12. Per the germline V gene, CDR1 is KGHSH and CDR2 is LQKENI. CDR3 in amino acids: CASSPIGTSGRLGTDTQYF. The CDR3 DNA follows: TGTGCCAGCTCCCCGATAGGGACTAGCGGGAGACTTGGCACAGATACGCAGTATTTT. Based on the CDR3 plus reference TRBV18 and TRBJ2-3, the full variable domain is NAGVMQNPRHLVRRRGQEARLRCSPMKGHSHVYWYRQLPEEGLKFMVYLQKENIIDESGMPKERFSAEFPKEGPSILRIQQVVRGDSAAYFCASSPIGTSGRLGTDTQYFGPGTRLTVL.

This clonotype was counted many times. The CDR3 nucleotides are TGTGCCATCAGTGGCCGGGACAAGCCCTACGAGCAGTACTTC. It yields the protein CAISGRDKPYEQYF. The chain couples TRBV10-3 to TRBJ2-7; a weak D match, TRBD1 (6 bases). The germline V gene has CDR1 ENHRY and CDR2 SYGVKD. V lost 4 bases and J lost 2, with 12 bases in between. The CDR3 runs to 14 residues.

This clonotype appeared many times. The V and J genes are TRBV28 and TRBJ2-3, with D maybe TRBD2 (5 bases). CDR1 and CDR2 from the germline V gene are MDHEN and SYDVKM. V lost 4 bases, J lost 1 base, and 12 bases lay in between. CDR3 length: 15 residues. CDR3 bases: TGTGCCAGCAGTTCCACTAGAGACGGCACAGATACGCAGTATTTT. This translates into CASSSTRDGTDTQYF.

This clonotype was recorded at least ten times. The chain links TRBV9 to TRBJ2-2; 8 nucleotides align to TRBD2. CDR3 length: 16 residues. The V segment lost 0 bases and the J segment 4 bases; nucleotides outside the gene matches: 5. Germline CDR1 and CDR2: SGDLS and YYNGEE. This chain's CDR3 is CASSVALAGGTGELFF. In nucleotides, the CDR3 is TGTGCCAGCAGCGTAGCTTTGGCGGGGGGCACCGGGGAGCTGTTTTTT.

The chain carries TRBV12-3 or TRBV12-4 and TRBJ1-3, with TRBD1 matching 8 bases. V shed 7 bases, J shed 3 bases, and the junction held 8 bases outside the gene matches. This CDR3 has 15 amino acids. This chain's CDR3 is CASTGYRGFGNTIYF. CDR3 sequence (DNA): TGTGCCAGCACGGGCTACAGGGGGTTTGGAAACACCATATATTTT.